This is a list of T cell receptor beta chains from one sample in a study of blood T cell repertoires in COVID-19. Only in-frame clones appear in the TCRdb table, and some are missing; sequencing was by immunoSEQ multiplex PCR. This table has some 33,000 clones, roughly 88% appearing once. Sequencing was done on a sample of peripheral blood. Receptors originate from a man aged 65-85 years with active or convalescent COVID-19. The CDR3 runs from the conserved cysteine through the conserved F or W. D genes are given only for firm matches. Part of the rows lack a size; the others show once, few, many or a class for expanded clones.

abundance,j_gene,d_gene,v_gene,CDR3nt,CDR3aa
NA,TRBJ2-1,NA,TRBV5-1,TGCGCCAGCAGCTTGGCCCTGCGGGTGAGCTCCTACAATGAGCAGTTCTTC,CASSLALRVSSYNEQFF
NA,TRBJ2-7,NA,TRBV4-3,TGCGCCAGCAGCCAAGATGAAAGGGGCGGGAACCAGTACTTC,CASSQDERGGNQYF
NA,TRBJ2-3,NA,TRBV7-3,TGTGCCAGCAGCCCATTAGGGCAGGAGGCCGATACGCAGTATTTT,CASSPLGQEADTQYF
NA,TRBJ1-1,NA,TRBV7-2,TGTGCCAGCAGCTTAAGGCGGGGAACTGAAGCTTTCTTT,CASSLRRGTEAFF
NA,TRBJ1-5,NA,TRBV5-8,TGTGCCAGCAGCTTGGGGCGGAATCGGGATCAGCCCCAGCATTTT,CASSLGRNRDQPQHF
NA,TRBJ1-2,NA,TRBV9,TGTGCCAGCAGCGACCCTAGGAGGGCCTATGGCTACACCTTC,CASSDPRRAYGYTF
NA,TRBJ2-3,TRBD2,TRBV5-1,TGCGCCAGCAGCACGACTACTAGCGGGGGGGCCCCAGATACGCAGTATTTT,CASSTTTSGGAPDTQYF
NA,TRBJ1-4,TRBD1,TRBV4-1,TGCGCCAGCAGCCAAGAGTGGATAGGGGGCGGTGAAAAACTGTTTTTT,CASSQEWIGGGEKLFF
NA,TRBJ2-7,TRBD2,TRBV27,TGTGCCAGCAGCGCTAGCGGGAGGAATGGGGAGCAGTACTTC,CASSASGRNGEQYF
NA,TRBJ1-6,NA,TRBV7-3,TGTGCCAGCAGCTTAGGGAGCTCCTATAATTCACCCCTCCACTTT,CASSLGSSYNSPLHF
NA,TRBJ2-7,TRBD1,TRBV18,TGTGCCAGCTCACCTCCGGGACAGGGGGCGACCGAGCAGTACTTC,CASSPPGQGATEQYF
NA,TRBJ2-1,NA,TRBV28,TGTGCCAGCACCTCCGGGGGGCGCGACCCGTCAAGGGGGCAGTTCTTC,CASTSGGRDPSRGQFF
once,TRBJ2-1,NA,TRBV12-5,TGTGCTAGTGGTTTGTATTCCGAGCAGTTCTTC,CASGLYSEQFF
once,TRBJ2-4,TRBD1,TRBV7-9,TGTGCCAGCAGCTCGACGGACAGGGCCCTAGCCAAAAACATTCAGTACTTC,CASSSTDRALAKNIQYF
NA,TRBJ1-5,NA,TRBV6-5,TGTGCCAGCAGCCTCAGGGGTATGGGCAATCAGCCCCAGCATTTT,CASSLRGMGNQPQHF
NA,TRBJ1-6,TRBD1,TRBV7-3,TGTGCCAGCAGCTTATCAGGGGGATCACCCCTCCACTTT,CASSLSGGSPLHF
once,TRBJ2-2,NA,TRBV11-1,TGTGCCAGCAGCTTAGACAGTCTCACCGGGGAGCTGTTTTTT,CASSLDSLTGELFF
once,TRBJ2-3,NA,TRBV18,TGTGCCAGCTCACCACTGGACACGGCAGATACGCAGTATTTT,CASSPLDTADTQYF
NA,TRBJ2-1,TRBD1,TRBV24-1,TGTGCCACCAGTGACCCGCGGACAGGTCCCAATGAGCAGTTCTTC,CATSDPRTGPNEQFF
NA,TRBJ2-1,NA,TRBV10-1,TGCGCCAGCAGTGATCGGGGAATAAATGAGCAGTTCTTC,CASSDRGINEQFF
once,TRBJ2-7,TRBD1,TRBV6-4,TGTGCCAGCAGCCCGGACAGGGCCTCCTACGAGCAGTACTTC,CASSPDRASYEQYF
NA,TRBJ2-1,TRBD1,TRBV7-2,TGTGCCAGCAGACGACAGGGAAAAGCGTTAAACAATGAGCAGTTCTTC,CASRRQGKALNNEQFF